The rows below give T cell receptor beta chains drawn from one sample of a study of blood T cell repertoires in COVID-19. TCRdb's copy holds only in-frame clones and misses some; the assay was immunoSEQ multiplex PCR. Of about 150,000 clones listed, 88% are singletons. The source material was peripheral blood. The receptor set was obtained from a middle-aged man who had recovered from COVID-19. Each CDR3 is given with its conserved first and last residue. A D gene is named only where the DNA matches it firmly. Expanded clones get a size class; other rows say once, few or many, or leave the size out.

d_gene: TRBD1
abundance: -
v_gene: TRBV18
j_gene: TRBJ1-5
CDR3nt: TGTGCCAGCTCACCTGCTCAGGGGGCAGGGAGCAATCAGCCCCAGCATTTT
CDR3aa: CASSPAQGAGSNQPQHF

d_gene: -
abundance: -
v_gene: TRBV6-5
j_gene: TRBJ2-2
CDR3nt: TGTGCCAGCAGGGAGGGAACGAACACCGGGGAGCTGTTTTTT
CDR3aa: CASREGTNTGELFF

d_gene: -
abundance: -
v_gene: TRBV28
j_gene: TRBJ1-2
CDR3nt: TGTGCCAGCAGTCCGGTTGGGGGGTATGGCTACACCTTC
CDR3aa: CASSPVGGYGYTF

d_gene: TRBD2
abundance: -
v_gene: TRBV6-2/TRBV6-3
j_gene: TRBJ2-1
CDR3nt: TGTGCCAGCAGTTACGGCGGTAGCGGGAACAATGAGCAGTTCTTC
CDR3aa: CASSYGGSGNNEQFF

d_gene: -
abundance: -
v_gene: TRBV5-6
j_gene: TRBJ2-5
CDR3nt: TGTGCCAGCAGTTGGAGGGAAGAGACCCAGTACTTC
CDR3aa: CASSWREETQYF

d_gene: TRBD1
abundance: -
v_gene: TRBV6-5
j_gene: TRBJ1-1
CDR3nt: TGTGCCAGCAGTCGACAGGGTAGGAACACTGAAGCTTTCTTT
CDR3aa: CASSRQGRNTEAFF

d_gene: TRBD1
abundance: -
v_gene: TRBV7-2
j_gene: TRBJ2-3
CDR3nt: TGTGCCAGCAGCTCGACAGGGCCCACAGATACGCAGTATTTT
CDR3aa: CASSSTGPTDTQYF

d_gene: -
abundance: -
v_gene: TRBV10-3
j_gene: TRBJ2-7
CDR3nt: TGTGCCATCTTGGGCGGGGGCGGGCCCACCTACGAGCAGTACTTC
CDR3aa: CAILGGGGPTYEQYF

d_gene: TRBD2
abundance: -
v_gene: TRBV6-1
j_gene: TRBJ2-3
CDR3nt: TGTGCCAGCAGTGAAAGGGCTAGCGGCCTGTCGGATACGCAGTATTTT
CDR3aa: CASSERASGLSDTQYF

d_gene: TRBD1
abundance: -
v_gene: TRBV23-1
j_gene: TRBJ2-5
CDR3nt: TGCGCCAGCAGTGCCCATCCCGGGACAGGAGATCAAGAGACCCAGTACTTC
CDR3aa: CASSAHPGTGDQETQYF

d_gene: -
abundance: -
v_gene: TRBV18
j_gene: TRBJ2-1
CDR3nt: TGTGCCAGCTCGCCTGACAGTTTTCCCTACAATGAGCAGTTCTTC
CDR3aa: CASSPDSFPYNEQFF

d_gene: TRBD1
abundance: -
v_gene: TRBV6-5
j_gene: TRBJ1-1
CDR3nt: TGTGCCAGCAGCCCCGGGACAGGCAATGAAGCTTTCTTT
CDR3aa: CASSPGTGNEAFF

d_gene: TRBD1
abundance: -
v_gene: TRBV6-6
j_gene: TRBJ2-1
CDR3nt: TGTGCCAGCAGTTGGGCAGGGGGTAATGAGCAGTTCTTC
CDR3aa: CASSWAGGNEQFF

d_gene: -
abundance: -
v_gene: TRBV7-2
j_gene: TRBJ2-2
CDR3nt: TGTGCCAGCAGCTTAACGGCCACCAGGGTGGTGAACACCGGGGAGCTGTTTTTT
CDR3aa: CASSLTATRVVNTGELFF

d_gene: TRBD1
abundance: once
v_gene: TRBV4-3
j_gene: TRBJ1-2
CDR3nt: TGCGCCAGCAGCCACGGACAGGGGGCCGGCTACACCTTC
CDR3aa: CASSHGQGAGYTF

d_gene: -
abundance: -
v_gene: TRBV7-2
j_gene: TRBJ1-1
CDR3nt: TGTGCCAGCAGCCAAGCCAACACTGAAGCTTTCTTT
CDR3aa: CASSQANTEAFF

d_gene: TRBD1
abundance: -
v_gene: TRBV7-8
j_gene: TRBJ1-2
CDR3nt: TGTGCCAGCAGCTTAAGACAGGGGGCCGGTGGCTACACCTTC
CDR3aa: CASSLRQGAGGYTF

d_gene: -
abundance: few
v_gene: TRBV7-9
j_gene: TRBJ1-5
CDR3nt: TGTGCCAGCAGCTTAGCGCTGGGCCAGGAGGGTCAGCCCCAGCATTTT
CDR3aa: CASSLALGQEGQPQHF

d_gene: TRBD2
abundance: -
v_gene: TRBV19
j_gene: TRBJ2-3
CDR3nt: TGTGCCACCTTTAGCGGGAGGGCCCCAGATACGCAGTATTTT
CDR3aa: CATFSGRAPDTQYF

d_gene: TRBD1
abundance: -
v_gene: TRBV19
j_gene: TRBJ1-1
CDR3nt: TGTGCCAGTAGTATTGGGACAGGGCGGAACACTGAAGCTTTCTTT
CDR3aa: CASSIGTGRNTEAFF

d_gene: TRBD2
abundance: -
v_gene: TRBV12-3/TRBV12-4
j_gene: TRBJ2-1
CDR3nt: TGTGCCAGCAGTTTAACTAGCGGGATTGAGCAGTTCTTC
CDR3aa: CASSLTSGIEQFF

d_gene: TRBD1
abundance: -
v_gene: TRBV19
j_gene: TRBJ1-3
CDR3nt: TGTGCCAGTAGATACAGGGGCCGCTCTGGAAACACCATATATTTT
CDR3aa: CASRYRGRSGNTIYF

d_gene: -
abundance: -
v_gene: TRBV4-3
j_gene: TRBJ1-6
CDR3nt: TGCGCCAGCAGCCAAGATAAAGACAGGTTCCCCTCACCCCTCCACTTT
CDR3aa: CASSQDKDRFPSPLHF

d_gene: TRBD2
abundance: once
v_gene: TRBV7-2
j_gene: TRBJ2-3
CDR3nt: TGTGCCAGCAGCTTCGCAGCGGGAGCGGATACGCAGTATTTT
CDR3aa: CASSFAAGADTQYF

d_gene: TRBD1
abundance: -
v_gene: TRBV12-5
j_gene: TRBJ1-5
CDR3nt: TGTGCTAGTGGTACCGGGACAGGGGGCGACCATCAGCCCCAGCATTTT
CDR3aa: CASGTGTGGDHQPQHF

d_gene: TRBD1
abundance: -
v_gene: TRBV7-8
j_gene: TRBJ1-2
CDR3nt: TGTGCCAGCAGCAGACGAGACAGGGCCCAATACTATGGCTACACCTTC
CDR3aa: CASSRRDRAQYYGYTF

d_gene: -
abundance: -
v_gene: TRBV5-5
j_gene: TRBJ2-2
CDR3nt: TGTGCCAGCAGCTTGGTCGCCGGGGAGCTGTTTTTT
CDR3aa: CASSLVAGELFF

d_gene: TRBD2
abundance: -
v_gene: TRBV28
j_gene: TRBJ2-1
CDR3nt: TGTGCCAGCAGGATAGCGGGGGGGCCCGGTGAGCAGTTCTTC
CDR3aa: CASRIAGGPGEQFF

d_gene: -
abundance: -
v_gene: TRBV5-1
j_gene: TRBJ2-3
CDR3nt: TGCGCCAGCAGCTCTCAACAGGGACGGACTAGCACAGATACGCAGTATTTT
CDR3aa: CASSSQQGRTSTDTQYF

d_gene: -
abundance: once
v_gene: TRBV15
j_gene: TRBJ1-3
CDR3nt: TGTGCCACCAGCAGGGTAGGGAGCTCTGGAAACACCATATATTTT
CDR3aa: CATSRVGSSGNTIYF

d_gene: -
abundance: -
v_gene: TRBV13
j_gene: TRBJ2-7
CDR3nt: TGTGCCAGCAGCTTAAGGGACACCTCCTACGAGCAGTACTTC
CDR3aa: CASSLRDTSYEQYF

d_gene: -
abundance: -
v_gene: TRBV2
j_gene: TRBJ2-3
CDR3nt: TGTGCCAGCAGCGGGAGTGGCACAGATACGCAGTATTTT
CDR3aa: CASSGSGTDTQYF

d_gene: TRBD1
abundance: -
v_gene: TRBV4-3
j_gene: TRBJ1-6
CDR3nt: TGCGCCAGCAGCCGCGCACAGGGGGCAGGCTCACCCCTCCACTTT
CDR3aa: CASSRAQGAGSPLHF

d_gene: -
abundance: -
v_gene: TRBV10-3
j_gene: TRBJ2-6
CDR3nt: TGTGCCATCAGTGATTCGAGGGTGGTGGCCAACGTCCTGACTTTC
CDR3aa: CAISDSRVVANVLTF

d_gene: TRBD1
abundance: -
v_gene: TRBV6-4
j_gene: TRBJ1-2
CDR3nt: TGTGCCAGCAGTGCTACTCCAGGGGGCGCGGGCTACACCTTC
CDR3aa: CASSATPGGAGYTF

d_gene: -
abundance: -
v_gene: TRBV6-1
j_gene: TRBJ2-1
CDR3nt: TGTGCCAGCAGTGAAAATCCCGGGGTGGGATACAATGAGCAGTTCTTC
CDR3aa: CASSENPGVGYNEQFF

d_gene: -
abundance: -
v_gene: TRBV7-9
j_gene: TRBJ1-2
CDR3nt: TGTGCCAGCTCGACTTCGGGGGTCATCGACTATGGCTACACCTTC
CDR3aa: CASSTSGVIDYGYTF

d_gene: -
abundance: -
v_gene: TRBV4-2
j_gene: TRBJ1-4
CDR3nt: TGTGCCAGCAGCCAAAATAAGGGGGATGGGAGTGAAAAACTGTTTTTT
CDR3aa: CASSQNKGDGSEKLFF

d_gene: -
abundance: -
v_gene: TRBV4-3
j_gene: TRBJ2-7
CDR3nt: TGCGCCAGCAGCCAAGATCGTGAGTCCTACGAGCAGTACTTC
CDR3aa: CASSQDRESYEQYF

d_gene: -
abundance: -
v_gene: TRBV28
j_gene: TRBJ1-5
CDR3nt: TGTGCCAGCAGTTTCTCAGGGTGGAATCAGCCCCAGCATTTT
CDR3aa: CASSFSGWNQPQHF

d_gene: TRBD2
abundance: once
v_gene: TRBV4-3
j_gene: TRBJ2-2
CDR3nt: TGCGCCAGCAGCCAAGGGGCGACTAGCGGCACCGGGGAGCTGTTTTTT
CDR3aa: CASSQGATSGTGELFF

d_gene: TRBD1
abundance: -
v_gene: TRBV5-8
j_gene: TRBJ2-5
CDR3nt: TGTGCCAGCAGCGGGGGACAGAAAGAGACCCAGTACTTC
CDR3aa: CASSGGQKETQYF

d_gene: -
abundance: -
v_gene: TRBV29-1
j_gene: TRBJ2-7
CDR3nt: TGCAGCGTTGGTTCGGAGTTAGGATACGAGCAGTACTTC
CDR3aa: CSVGSELGYEQYF

d_gene: TRBD1
abundance: -
v_gene: TRBV3-1/TRBV3-2
j_gene: TRBJ1-6
CDR3nt: TGTGCCAGCAGCCTCAGACAGGGTGGGGAACCCCTCCACTTT
CDR3aa: CASSLRQGGEPLHF

d_gene: -
abundance: -
v_gene: TRBV6-1
j_gene: TRBJ2-7
CDR3nt: TGTGCCAGCAGTGAAAGCGGACGCCCCTACGAGCAGTACTTC
CDR3aa: CASSESGRPYEQYF

d_gene: -
abundance: many
v_gene: TRBV5-4
j_gene: TRBJ1-1
CDR3nt: TGTGCCAGCAGCTTGCAGGGCTCGACTGAAGCTTTCTTT
CDR3aa: CASSLQGSTEAFF

d_gene: TRBD1
abundance: once
v_gene: TRBV18
j_gene: TRBJ2-7
CDR3nt: TGTGCCAGCTCATCAGACAGGGGGCAGATATCCGAGCAGTACTTC
CDR3aa: CASSSDRGQISEQYF

d_gene: TRBD1
abundance: -
v_gene: TRBV10-2
j_gene: TRBJ1-1
CDR3nt: TGCGCCAGCAGGAATCCGGGACAGGGGACTGAAGCTTTCTTT
CDR3aa: CASRNPGQGTEAFF

d_gene: TRBD1
abundance: -
v_gene: TRBV7-3
j_gene: TRBJ2-1
CDR3nt: TGTGCCACCCGGCGAGACCGGGACAGGGGATCGAATGAGCAGTTCTTC
CDR3aa: CATRRDRDRGSNEQFF

d_gene: TRBD2
abundance: -
v_gene: TRBV28
j_gene: TRBJ2-7
CDR3nt: TGTGCCAGCAGTTTACGGCGTGGGGGAGGGGTCTACGAGCAGTACTTC
CDR3aa: CASSLRRGGGVYEQYF